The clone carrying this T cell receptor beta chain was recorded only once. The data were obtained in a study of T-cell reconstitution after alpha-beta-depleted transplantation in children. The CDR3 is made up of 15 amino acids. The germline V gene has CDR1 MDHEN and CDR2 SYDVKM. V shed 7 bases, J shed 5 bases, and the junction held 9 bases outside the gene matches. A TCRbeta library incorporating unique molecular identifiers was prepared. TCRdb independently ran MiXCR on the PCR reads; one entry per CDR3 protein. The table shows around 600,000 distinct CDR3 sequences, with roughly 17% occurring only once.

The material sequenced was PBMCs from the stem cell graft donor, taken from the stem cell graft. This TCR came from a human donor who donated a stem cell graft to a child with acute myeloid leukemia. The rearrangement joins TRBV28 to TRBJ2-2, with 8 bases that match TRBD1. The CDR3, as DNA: TGTGCCAGCACTGGTCAGGGGGCACGAACCGGGGAGCTGTTTTTT. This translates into CASTGQGARTGELFF.